The 18 T cell receptor beta chains below all came from one sample that was sequenced in a study of blood T cell repertoires in COVID-19. The table came from immunoSEQ multiplex PCR; TCRdb's copy has only in-frame clones and leaves some out. The data contain fewer than 250,000 clones, over 75% of them singletons. Sequencing was carried out using peripheral blood. The receptors were gathered from a man in his fifties with acute or convalescent COVID-19.

This chain connects TRBV6-5 to TRBJ2-2, with TRBD1 matching 7 bases. V gave up 5 bases and J gave up 2 bases; unmatched junction bases: 2. Germline loops: CDR1 MNHEY, CDR2 SVGAGI. CDR3 size: 14 residues. The CDR3 DNA is TGTGCCAGCAGTCGGACAGGAAACACCGGGGAGCTGTTTTTT. Translating gives CASSRTGNTGELFF.

The J gene is TRBJ1-5, the V gene TRBV9, with D tentatively TRBD1 (6 bases). The CDR3 runs to 14 residues. Trimming stripped 5 bases from V and 4 bases from J, with 13 bases between. Germline CDR1 is SGDLS and CDR2 is YYNGEE. The CDR3 DNA sequence: TGTGCCAGCAGTGGACCGGACAGAAATCAGCCCCAGCATTTT. Its translation: CASSGPDRNQPQHF.

V is TRBV6-1 and J is TRBJ1-1; possibly TRBD1 for D (5 bases). Deletions cut 2 bases from V and 4 bases from J, with 17 bases between. There are 16 residues in the CDR3. Per the germline V gene, CDR1 is MNHNS and CDR2 is SASEGT. Written as DNA, the CDR3 is TGTGCCAGCAGTGAAAGGGGCAGGGCTCCCAGCACTGAAGCTTTCTTT. It encodes CASSERGRAPSTEAFF.

This rearrangement joins TRBV6-5 to TRBJ1-5, with D unclear. From germline, CDR1 is MNHEY and CDR2 SVGAGI. This CDR3 has 15 amino acids. The V and J ends lost 2 bases and 2 bases respectively, with 10 bases between them. The CDR3 region has the DNA TGTGCCAGCAGTTACACCCGGGGTGGCAATCAGCCCCAGCATTTT. It codes for CASSYTRGGNQPQHF.

V gene TRBV30 combines with J gene TRBJ1-1, with TRBD1 matching 7 bases. The J segment lost 8 bases and the V segment lost 2 bases, leaving 5 bases of the junction unmatched. The CDR3 covers 12 residues. Germline CDR1 reads GTSNPN; CDR2 reads SVGIG (reference sequence). The CDR3 loop is CAWSLIGGEAFF. The CDR3 coding sequence is TGTGCCTGGAGTCTAATAGGGGGCGAAGCTTTCTTT.

The chain carries TRBV6-4 and TRBJ2-1; D might be TRBD1 (6 bases). CDR1 and CDR2 (germline): MRHNA, SNTAGT. V was cut by 4 bases and J by 5 bases, with 15 bases left in between. The CDR3 has 15 residues. The CDR3 loop reads CASSVQGEVNNEQFF. The CDR3 bases are TGTGCCAGCAGTGTACAGGGCGAGGTTAACAATGAGCAGTTCTTC.

The chain recombines TRBV5-6 with TRBJ1-4, with D perhaps TRBD1 (5 bases). V lost 1 base, J lost 0 bases, and 10 bases lay in between. Per germline, CDR1 SGHDT and CDR2 YYEEEE. The CDR3 covers 16 residues. The chain's CDR3 is CASSLLGPPTNEKLFF. CDR3 nucleotide sequence: TGTGCCAGCAGCTTGTTGGGGCCTCCAACTAATGAAAAACTGTTTTTT.

The V and J genes are TRBV5-8 and TRBJ2-1, with unresolved D. V was trimmed by 1 base and J by 7 bases, leaving 6 bases between them. Germline V gene data show CDR1 as SGHTS and CDR2 as YDEGEE. The CDR3 extends over 12 amino acids. CDR3 residues: CASSLWRNEQFF. CDR3 bases: TGTGCCAGCAGCTTGTGGCGGAATGAGCAGTTCTTC.

This chain connects TRBV13 to TRBJ2-3; TRBD1 might be the D (6 bases). Germline CDR1 and CDR2: PRHDT and FYEKMQ (reference sequence). There are 17 residues in the CDR3. Between the trimmed V and J ends, which lost 4 bases and 2 bases, there was a span of 19 bases. The CDR3 loop is CASSSLRGEASTDTQYF. The CDR3 coding sequence is TGTGCCAGCAGCTCCCTCAGGGGAGAGGCCTCCACAGATACGCAGTATTTT.

The rearrangement joins TRBV10-2 to TRBJ2-3, with 8 bases aligning to TRBD2. Germline CDR1 reads WSHSY; CDR2 reads SAAADI. The CDR3 has 15 residues. V was clipped by 4 bases and J by 5 bases; unmatched bases: 8. The CDR3 here is CASSAAGGGRDTQYF. The CDR3 DNA follows: TGCGCCAGCAGTGCGGCGGGGGGCGGGAGAGATACGCAGTATTTT.

This rearrangement joins TRBV9 to TRBJ1-3, with D tentatively TRBD1 (6 bases). Germline loops: CDR1 SGDLS, CDR2 YYNGEE. V was pared by 0 bases and J by 2 bases, with 15 bases between. The CDR3 sequence is 17 residues long. The CDR3 region has the DNA TGTGCCAGCAGCGTAGCTGGGGGCGCGGGCCCTGGAAACACCATATATTTT. Residues: CASSVAGGAGPGNTIYF.

The chain combines TRBV18 with TRBJ2-7; D remains unclear. This CDR3 is 14 amino acids long. V was pared by 2 bases and J by 3 bases, with 11 bases between. Germline CDR1 is KGHSH and CDR2 is LQKENI. CDR3 bases: TGTGCCAGCTCACCAAGCCCTCGTGGCTACGAGCAGTACTTC. Amino acids: CASSPSPRGYEQYF. The full variable domain, completed using reference TRBV18 and TRBJ2-7, is NAGVMQNPRHLVRRRGQEARLRCSPMKGHSHVYWYRQLPEEGLKFMVYLQKENIIDESGMPKERFSAEFPKEGPSILRIQQVVRGDSAAYFCASSPSPRGYEQYFGPGTRLTVT.

This chain uses TRBV6-5 with TRBJ2-2; the match to TRBD2 covers 7 bases. V lost 7 bases, J lost 4 bases, and 6 bases stayed unmatched. Germline assignment: CDR1 MNHEY and CDR2 SVGAGI. This CDR3 comprises 14 residues. CDR3 sequence (DNA): TGTGCCAGCACCCCTTGGGGGGGCACCGGGGAGCTGTTTTTT. Translation gives CASTPWGGTGELFF.

For the CDR3, the DNA is TGTGCCAGCAGCGCCCGGACATCTACGTACCAAGAGACCCAGTACTTC. This codes for CASSARTSTYQETQYF. The chain joins TRBV11-2 to TRBJ2-5; a weak D match, TRBD1 (5 bases). CDR1 is SGHAT and CDR2 is FQNNGV in the germline V gene. Trimming removed 5 bases from V and 0 bases from J, with 16 bases in between. The CDR3 is 16 residues long.

This chain joins TRBV5-1 and TRBJ2-3; 8 positions agree with TRBD1. The CDR3 length is 17 residues. J was trimmed by 1 base and V by 1 base; bases with no gene match: 8. CDR1 SGHRS and CDR2 YFSETQ come from the germline V gene. CDR3 sequence: CASSLLPGQGGTDTQYF. CDR3 nucleotides: TGCGCCAGCAGCTTGTTGCCCGGACAGGGCGGCACAGATACGCAGTATTTT.

This clone was seen only a few times. The rearrangement joins TRBV4-2 to TRBJ2-7; TRBD2 matches at 7 bases. CDR1 and CDR2 (germline): LGHNA, YNFKEQ. This CDR3 has 14 amino acids. V lost 4 bases, J lost 2 bases, and 5 bases stayed unmatched. CDR3 in DNA: TGTGCCAGCAGCCCAGCGGGGAATCCCTACGAGCAGTACTTC. Translation: CASSPAGNPYEQYF.

This rearrangement joins TRBV5-1 to TRBJ1-1; 9 bases agree with TRBD1. CDR3 length equals 14 residues. V dropped 4 bases and J dropped 6; count of bases not matched to a gene: 7. CDR1 and CDR2 (germline): SGHRS, YFSETQ. CDR3: CASSRQGDLAEAFF. The CDR3 nucleotides are TGCGCCAGCAGCAGACAGGGGGACTTAGCTGAAGCTTTCTTT.

The DNA for the CDR3 is TGTGCCAGCAGCCTGGTGGGAATAGGGGGTTGGGAAAAACTGTTTTTT. Its protein product is CASSLVGIGGWEKLFF. The chain is built from TRBV7-8 and TRBJ1-4; D possibly corresponds to TRBD1 (6 bases). V was clipped by 5 bases and J by 8 bases, with 21 bases between them. This CDR3 is 16 amino acids long. The germline gives CDR1 SGHVS, CDR2 FQNEAQ.